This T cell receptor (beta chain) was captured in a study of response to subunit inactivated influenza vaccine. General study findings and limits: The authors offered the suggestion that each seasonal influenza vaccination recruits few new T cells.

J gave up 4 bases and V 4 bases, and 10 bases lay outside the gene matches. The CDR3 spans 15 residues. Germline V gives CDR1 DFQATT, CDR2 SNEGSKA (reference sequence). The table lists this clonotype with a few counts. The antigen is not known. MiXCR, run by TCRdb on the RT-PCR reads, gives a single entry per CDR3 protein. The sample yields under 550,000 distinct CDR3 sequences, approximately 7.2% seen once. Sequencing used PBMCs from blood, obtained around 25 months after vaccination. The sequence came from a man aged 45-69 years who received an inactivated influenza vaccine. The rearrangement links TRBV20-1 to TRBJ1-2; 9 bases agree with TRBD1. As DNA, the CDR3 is TGCAGTGCTACAAACCGGGACAGGGTGTCCTATGGCTACACCTTC. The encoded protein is CSATNRDRVSYGYTF.